This T cell receptor beta chain was recorded in a study of blood T cells in healthy people across ages. This clonotype was found many times. The antigen is not known. General observations from the study: Per million T cells, TCR beta diversity dropped about linearly as age rose. Fewer expanded clones and more diversity marked long-lived versus aged donors. Donor CMV status was unknown, possibly confounding expanded clonotype changes.

The CDR3 totals 16 residues. V shed 4 bases and J 1 base; nucleotides not matched to a gene: 8. Germline CDR1 reads SEHNR; CDR2 reads FQNEAQ (reference sequence). A sample-barcoded 5' primer and a J-beta primer mix were used in a second PCR of about 6 to 12 cycles. Every molecule of cDNA carried a tag from a template-switch adaptor with 12 random nucleotides. A single record per CDR3 protein comes from TCRdb applying MiXCR to the 5' RACE reads. The data show 600,000 or so distinct CDR3 sequences, under 30% seen once. Sequencing was done on a sample of blood. This chain connects TRBV7-9 to TRBJ1-1; TRBD1 agrees at 8 bases. The TCR sequence derives from a woman of 80 years or more in good health. The CDR3 here is CASSSPPGQENTEAFF. The CDR3 DNA follows: TGTGCCAGCAGCTCCCCCCCGGGACAGGAGAACACTGAAGCTTTCTTT.